This T cell receptor (beta chain) is drawn from a study of cytomegalovirus exposure and HLA in healthy donors. Study results and limitations: The listing of 150 to 200 TCR beta chains classed them as cytomegalovirus-associated. Reports credit the classifier with highly specific, highly sensitive diagnosis of cytomegalovirus status. An observed cluster of highly shared sequence variants was recorded as a likely sequencing artifact.

Donors were nominally healthy when sampled, though unrecorded immune exposures were likely. The junction had 11 bases not matched to a gene; V was cut back by 7 bases and J by 5 bases. Germline V gene data show CDR1 as SNHLY and CDR2 as FYNNEI. The CDR3 sequence is 16 residues long. As for this clone: Its antigen is not identified.

PCR was performed using 60 Vbeta and 13 Jbeta primers. Only in-frame clones appear in the TCRdb table, and some are missing; sequencing was by immunoSEQ multiplex PCR. The sample contains roughly 230,000 clones, about nine tenths of which appear only once. This clonotype was sampled from a girl aged 2-10 years in good health and CMV-seronegative. The rearrangement joins TRBV2 to TRBJ2-5; 12 bases align to TRBD1. The sequencing sample was made of PBMCs. CDR3 residues: CASKEGQGAGEETQYF. Written as DNA, the CDR3 is TGTGCCAGCAAGGAGGGACAGGGGGCGGGGGAGGAGACCCAGTACTTC.